A single sample is the source of the 20 T cell receptor beta chains below, sequenced in a study of beta chain features in type 1 diabetes. Expressed TCRB transcripts were sequenced because the isolated RNA had all been reverse transcribed beforehand. The protocol was immunoSEQ multiplex PCR, while the TCRdb copy is restricted to in-frame clones and leaves out a portion. The repertoire holds tens of thousands of clones, under 35% seen once, with 0.45% to 0.55% in the top ten. The sample consisted of stem cell memory CD4+ T cells from blood. These receptors originate from a young woman in good health.

This clone turned up a few times. V is TRBV18 and J is TRBJ1-4; D ambiguous. Trimming cost V 2 bases and J 4 bases, with 8 bases left between them. CDR3 length equals 14 residues. Germline CDR1 is KGHSH and CDR2 is LQKENI. The CDR3 DNA is TGTGCCAGCTCACCAACGGGATATAATGAAAAACTGTTTTTT. Protein sequence: CASSPTGYNEKLFF.

The rearrangement uses TRBV18 and TRBJ1-3; 7 positions agree with TRBD1. Germline CDR1 is KGHSH and CDR2 is LQKENI. The CDR3 is 16 amino acids. With V trimmed by 3 bases and J by 2 bases, 7 bases remained unmatched. The CDR3 DNA follows: TGTGCCAGCTCACCTCTCGTCACAGGGGCTGGAAACACCATATATTTT. This gives the protein CASSPLVTGAGNTIYF. Supplemented by reference TRBV18 and TRBJ1-3, the full variable domain reads NAGVMQNPRHLVRRRGQEARLRCSPMKGHSHVYWYRQLPEEGLKFMVYLQKENIIDESGMPKERFSAEFPKEGPSILRIQQVVRGDSAAYFCASSPLVTGAGNTIYFGEGSWLTVV.

The sample holds a few counts of this clone. CDR3 loop: CASSRDRSLNYGYTF. The CDR3 coding sequence is TGTGCCAGCAGCCGCGACAGGAGCCTTAACTATGGCTACACCTTC. J is TRBJ1-2 and V is TRBV7-9; D is perhaps TRBD1 (6 bases). Germline V gene sequence: CDR1 SEHNR, CDR2 FQNEAQ (reference sequence). Trimming removed 5 bases from V and 1 base from J, with 14 bases in between. The CDR3 has 15 amino acids.

This clone was counted a few times. This chain links TRBV6-1 with TRBJ1-1; possible D gene TRBD1, 5 bases. The CDR3 is 14 amino acids. Trimming shortened V by 1 base and J by 0 bases, and 6 bases separated the two germline ends. Germline V CDR1 and CDR2: MNHNS, SASEGT. The DNA of the CDR3 is TGTGCCAGCAGTGAAGGGGGGGTGAACACTGAAGCTTTCTTT. Its protein is CASSEGGVNTEAFF.

The chain recombines TRBV2 with TRBJ2-4, with 7 bases matching TRBD2. The CDR3 spans 17 residues. With V trimmed by 2 bases and J by 0 bases, 7 bases remained unmatched. Germline assignment: CDR1 SNHLY and CDR2 FYNNEI. This chain's CDR3 is CASSEQASGLAKNIQYF. CDR3 nucleotide sequence: TGTGCCAGCAGTGAACAGGCTAGCGGCCTAGCCAAAAACATTCAGTACTTC.

This sequence joins TRBV27 and TRBJ1-5; 7 nucleotides line up with TRBD1. V lost 8 bases and J lost 5; bases outside the gene matches: 6. The CDR3 totals 13 residues. Germline V gene sequence: CDR1 MNHEY, CDR2 SMNVEV (reference sequence). The CDR3 sequence: CASATDRHQPQHF. The DNA of the CDR3 is TGTGCCAGCGCGACGGACAGGCATCAGCCCCAGCATTTT.

The CDR3 region has the DNA TGTGCCAGCTCACCACTGGGACAGAACTATGGCTACACCTTC. Translating it yields CASSPLGQNYGYTF. V is TRBV18 and J is TRBJ1-2, with 7 bases aligning to TRBD1. In germline, CDR1 is KGHSH, CDR2 LQKENI. V lost 1 base and J lost 2; bases outside the gene matches: 1. The CDR3 length is 14 residues.

This CDR3 is CASSPGDYSTDTQYF. The CDR3 DNA follows: TGTGCCAGCAGCCCCGGGGACTACTCCACAGATACGCAGTATTTT. The chain carries TRBV7-8 and TRBJ2-3, with TRBD2 matching 7 bases. The CDR3 runs 15 residues. V lost 5 bases and J lost 2; bases outside the gene matches: 7. The germline CDR1 and CDR2 sequences are SGHVS and FQNEAQ.

This clone was seen more than once but under ten times. This sequence joins TRBV5-1 and TRBJ2-3; 7 nucleotides agree with TRBD1. The CDR3 consists of 14 residues. CDR1 is SGHRS and CDR2 is YFSETQ in the germline V gene. The V and J ends lost 0 bases and 4 bases, in that order; junction bases with no gene match: 2. The CDR3 is CASSLVTGADTQYF. CDR3 DNA sequence: TGCGCCAGCAGCTTGGTTACAGGGGCAGATACGCAGTATTTT. Variable domain in full (rest from reference TRBV5-1 and TRBJ2-3): KAGVTQTPRYLIKTRGQQVTLSCSPISGHRSVSWYQQTPGQGLQFLFEYFSETQRNKGNFPGRFSGRQFSNSRSEMNVSTLELGDSALYLCASSLVTGADTQYFGPGTRLTVL.

This clone was seen only a few times. This rearrangement joins TRBV11-3 to TRBJ2-3; the D is unclear. The V end lost 4 bases, the J end lost 2 bases, and 4 bases lay between the germline ends. CDR3 length: 12 residues. Germline CDR1 SGHNT, CDR2 YENEEA. CDR3 protein: CASSSVTDTQYF. The CDR3, as DNA: TGTGCCAGCAGCTCTGTCACAGATACGCAGTATTTT.

This clone occurred once. This chain connects TRBV9 to TRBJ1-2, with TRBD1 matching over 7 bases. Trimming removed 5 bases from V and 3 bases from J; junction bases left unmatched: 7. The CDR3 contains 14 residues. Germline loops: CDR1 SGDLS, CDR2 YYNGEE. The CDR3 nucleotides read TGTGCCAGCAGTCTAGGGGGCGCCGACTATGGCTACACCTTC. Translated: CASSLGGADYGYTF.

V gene TRBV25-1 combines with J gene TRBJ2-4; D perhaps matches TRBD2 (7 bases). The CDR3 sequence is 16 residues long. Germline CDR1 reads MGHDK; CDR2 reads SYGVNS. Trimming removed 5 bases at V and 0 bases at J, with 14 bases between. The CDR3, as DNA: TGTGCCAGCAGTCCGGGGGGCCAACTAGCCAAAAACATTCAGTACTTC. Translation: CASSPGGQLAKNIQYF.

The chain joins TRBV5-1 to TRBJ2-2, with D maybe TRBD1 (5 bases). Germline-derived CDR1 and CDR2 are SGHRS and YFSETQ. V lost 4 bases to trimming and J lost 2 bases, with 9 bases between them. This CDR3 spans 14 amino acids. The CDR3 DNA follows: TGCGCCAGCAGCCCCCAGGGAAACACCGGGGAGCTGTTTTTT. The encoded protein is CASSPQGNTGELFF.

This clone was detected a few times. V is TRBV6-5 and J is TRBJ2-1; TRBD2 might be the D (6 bases). Germline CDR1 reads MNHEY; CDR2 reads SVGAGI. The V and J ends lost 4 bases and 6 bases respectively, with 16 bases between them. The CDR3 spans 15 residues. The CDR3 here is CASSSLRLGGNEQFF. Here the CDR3 DNA reads TGTGCCAGCAGTTCTCTACGCCTGGGGGGCAATGAGCAGTTCTTC.

This sequence joins TRBV7-9 and TRBJ2-3, with TRBD2 identical over 8 bases. Germline V CDR1 and CDR2: SEHNR, FQNEAQ (reference sequence). V was clipped by 5 bases and J by 5 bases; unmatched bases: 12. This CDR3 spans 16 amino acids. CDR3 in amino acids: CASSPFGRGVEDTQYF. The CDR3 bases are TGTGCCAGCAGCCCCTTTGGGCGGGGGGTTGAAGATACGCAGTATTTT.

This clone has a handful of counts. The chain carries TRBV10-3 and TRBJ2-7, with 10 nucleotides matching TRBD1. Trimming removed 8 bases from V and 6 bases from J; junction bases left unmatched: 10. The CDR3 spans 14 residues. Germline loops: CDR1 ENHRY, CDR2 SYGVKD. As DNA, the CDR3 is TGTGCCATCTCGGGACAGGGGCCAACCTTCGAGCAGTACTTC. Translated, it gives CAISGQGPTFEQYF.

The J gene is TRBJ1-2, the V gene TRBV5-1; the match to TRBD1 covers 7 bases. CDR1 and CDR2 from the germline V gene are SGHRS and YFSETQ. Trimming took 2 bases from V and 6 from J; bases not matched to a gene: 4. This CDR3 contains 13 residues. CDR3 sequence: CASSFTGEDGYTF. Here the CDR3 DNA reads TGCGCCAGCAGCTTTACAGGGGAAGATGGCTACACCTTC.

CDR3 coding DNA: TGTGCCAGCACCGAGGGGACAGGGAACGAAAAACTGTTTTTT. Translating it yields CASTEGTGNEKLFF. The V gene is TRBV2, the J gene TRBJ1-4; 9 bases map to TRBD1. The V segment lost 7 bases and the J segment 8 bases; nucleotides outside the gene matches: 8. Germline assignment: CDR1 SNHLY and CDR2 FYNNEI. The CDR3 consists of 14 residues.

The CDR3 DNA is TGTGCCAGCAGTTACCCACGGGGGGTACAAGAGACCCAGTACTTC. Translation gives CASSYPRGVQETQYF. The chain employs TRBV6-6 and TRBJ2-5, with 7 bases fitting TRBD2. This CDR3 comprises 15 residues. Germline lookup yields CDR1 MNHNY and CDR2 SVGAGI (reference sequence). With 2 bases clipped from V and 2 bases from J, the junction kept 5 bases outside the gene matches.

Only a few counts were recorded for this clone. This rearrangement joins TRBV7-9 to TRBJ2-7; tentatively, D is TRBD1 (5 bases). The CDR3 runs to 18 residues. Trimming took 0 bases from V and 2 from J, leaving 20 bases between them. Germline CDR1 and CDR2: SEHNR and FQNEAQ (reference sequence). The CDR3 nucleotides read TGTGCCAGCAGCTTAGCGGTACATATAGCAGGGAAACCCTACGAGCAGTACTTC. The encoded protein is CASSLAVHIAGKPYEQYF.